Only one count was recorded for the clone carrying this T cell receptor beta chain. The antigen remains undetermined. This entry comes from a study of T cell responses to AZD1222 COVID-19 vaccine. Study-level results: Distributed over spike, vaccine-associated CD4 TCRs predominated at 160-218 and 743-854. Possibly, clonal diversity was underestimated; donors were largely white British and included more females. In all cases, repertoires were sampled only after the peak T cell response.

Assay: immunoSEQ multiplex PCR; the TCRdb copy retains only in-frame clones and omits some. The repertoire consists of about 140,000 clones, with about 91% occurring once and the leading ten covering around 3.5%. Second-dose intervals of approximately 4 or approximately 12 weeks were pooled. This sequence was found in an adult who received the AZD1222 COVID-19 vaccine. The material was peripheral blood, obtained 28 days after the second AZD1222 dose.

Here the CDR3 reads CSASGNTGLTNEKLFF. CDR3 sequence (DNA): TGCAGTGCTAGTGGGAACACAGGGCTAACTAATGAAAAACTGTTTTTT. V is TRBV20-1 and J is TRBJ1-4; D may be TRBD1 (6 bases). Germline V gene data show CDR1 as DFQATT and CDR2 as SNEGSKA (reference sequence). This CDR3 region has 16 residues. Trimming shortened V by 3 bases and J by 1 base, and 15 bases separated the two germline ends.